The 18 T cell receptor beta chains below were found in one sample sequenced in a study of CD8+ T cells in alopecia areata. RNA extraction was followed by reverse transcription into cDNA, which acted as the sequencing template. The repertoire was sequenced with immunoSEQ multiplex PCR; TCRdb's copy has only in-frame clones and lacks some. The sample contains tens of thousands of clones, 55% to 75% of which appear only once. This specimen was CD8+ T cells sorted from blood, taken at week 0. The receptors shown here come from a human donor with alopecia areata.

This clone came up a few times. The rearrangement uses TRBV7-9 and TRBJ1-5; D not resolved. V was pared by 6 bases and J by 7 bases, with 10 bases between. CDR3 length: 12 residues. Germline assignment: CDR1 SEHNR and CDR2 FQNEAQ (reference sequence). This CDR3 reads CASRIDGQPQHF. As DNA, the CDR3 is TGTGCCAGCAGGATCGATGGGCAGCCCCAGCATTTT. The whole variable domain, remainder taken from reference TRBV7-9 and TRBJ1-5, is DTGVSQNPRHKITKRGQNVTFRCDPISEHNRLYWYRQTLGQGPEFLTYFQNEAQLEKSRLLSDRFSAERPKGSFSTLEIQRTEQGDSAMYLCASRIDGQPQHFGDGTRLSIL.

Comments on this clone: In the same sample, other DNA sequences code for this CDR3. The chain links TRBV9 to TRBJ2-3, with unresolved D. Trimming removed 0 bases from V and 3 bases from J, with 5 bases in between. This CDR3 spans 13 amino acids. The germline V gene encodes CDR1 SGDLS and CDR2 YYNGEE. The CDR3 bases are TGTGCCAGCAGCGTAGTTACGACAGATACGCAGTATTTT. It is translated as CASSVVTTDTQYF.

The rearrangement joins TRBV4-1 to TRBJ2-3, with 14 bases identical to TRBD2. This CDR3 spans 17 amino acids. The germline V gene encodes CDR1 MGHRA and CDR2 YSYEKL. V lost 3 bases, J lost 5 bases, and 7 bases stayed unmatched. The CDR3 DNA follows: TGCGCCAGCAGCCAGGGGGAGACTAGCGGGAGGGGAGATACGCAGTATTTT. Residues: CASSQGETSGRGDTQYF.

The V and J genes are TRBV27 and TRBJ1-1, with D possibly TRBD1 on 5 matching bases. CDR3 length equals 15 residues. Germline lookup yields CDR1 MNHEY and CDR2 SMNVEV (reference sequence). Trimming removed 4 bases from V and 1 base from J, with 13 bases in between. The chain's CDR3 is CASSYRMAENTEAFF. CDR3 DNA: TGTGCCAGCAGTTACAGGATGGCAGAGAACACTGAAGCTTTCTTT.

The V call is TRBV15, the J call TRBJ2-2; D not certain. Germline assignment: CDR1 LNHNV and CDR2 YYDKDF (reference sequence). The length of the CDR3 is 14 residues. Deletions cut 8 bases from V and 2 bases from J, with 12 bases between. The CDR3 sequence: CATQLQANTGELFF. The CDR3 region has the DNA TGTGCCACCCAACTGCAGGCCAACACCGGGGAGCTGTTTTTT.

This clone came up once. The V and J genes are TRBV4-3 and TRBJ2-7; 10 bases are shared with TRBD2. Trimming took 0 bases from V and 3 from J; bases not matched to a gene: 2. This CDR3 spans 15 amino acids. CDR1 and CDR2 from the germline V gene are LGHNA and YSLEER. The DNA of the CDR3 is TGCGCCAGCAGCCAAGATAGCGGGAGGAACTACGAGCAGTACTTC. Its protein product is CASSQDSGRNYEQYF.

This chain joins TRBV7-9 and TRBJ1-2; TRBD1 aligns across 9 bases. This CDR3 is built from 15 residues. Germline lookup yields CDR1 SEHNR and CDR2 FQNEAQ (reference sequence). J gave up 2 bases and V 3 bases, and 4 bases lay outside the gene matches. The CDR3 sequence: CASSFTGTGNYGYTF. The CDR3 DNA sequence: TGTGCCAGCAGCTTCACCGGGACAGGGAACTATGGCTACACCTTC.

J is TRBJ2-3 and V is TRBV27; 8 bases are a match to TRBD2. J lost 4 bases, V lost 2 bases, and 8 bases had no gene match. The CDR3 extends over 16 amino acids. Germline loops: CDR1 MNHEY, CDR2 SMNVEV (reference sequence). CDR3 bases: TGTGCCAGCAGTTTAGGGGCGGGAGGATTCTCAGATACGCAGTATTTT. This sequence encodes CASSLGAGGFSDTQYF.

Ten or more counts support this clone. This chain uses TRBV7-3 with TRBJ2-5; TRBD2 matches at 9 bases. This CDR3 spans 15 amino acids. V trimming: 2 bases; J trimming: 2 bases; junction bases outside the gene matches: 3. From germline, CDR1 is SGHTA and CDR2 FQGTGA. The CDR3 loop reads CASSLGGGAQETQYF. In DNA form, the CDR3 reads TGTGCCAGCAGCTTAGGCGGGGGGGCACAAGAGACCCAGTACTTC. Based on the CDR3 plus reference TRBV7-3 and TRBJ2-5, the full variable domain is GAGVSQTPSNKVTEKGKYVELRCDPISGHTALYWYRQSLGQGPEFLIYFQGTGAADDSGLPNDRFFAVRPEGSVSTLKIQRTERGDSAVYLCASSLGGGAQETQYFGPGTRLLVL.

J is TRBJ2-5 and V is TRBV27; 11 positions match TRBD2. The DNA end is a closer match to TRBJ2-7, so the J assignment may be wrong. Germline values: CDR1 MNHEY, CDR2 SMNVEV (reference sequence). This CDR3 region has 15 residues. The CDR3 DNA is TGTGCCAGCAGTTGGACTAGCGGGCCCTCCTACGAGCAGTACTTC. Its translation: CASSWTSGPSYEQYF.

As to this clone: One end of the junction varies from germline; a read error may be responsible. Written as DNA, the CDR3 is TGCAGCGTTGAAGATCGGGTCAGTAGTTACGCCTTC. This encodes CSVEDRVSSYAF. This sequence joins TRBV29-1 and TRBJ1-2; D uncertain. This CDR3 contains 12 residues. In germline, CDR1 is SQVTM, CDR2 ANQGSEA.

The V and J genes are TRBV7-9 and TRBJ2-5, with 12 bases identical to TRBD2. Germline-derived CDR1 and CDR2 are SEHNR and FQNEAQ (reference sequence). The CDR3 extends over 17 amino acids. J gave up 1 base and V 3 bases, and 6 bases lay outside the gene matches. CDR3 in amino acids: CASSFSLGLAGQETQYF. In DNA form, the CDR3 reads TGTGCCAGCAGCTTTTCCCTGGGACTAGCGGGCCAAGAGACCCAGTACTTC. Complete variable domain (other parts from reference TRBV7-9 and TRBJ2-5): DTGVSQNPRHKITKRGQNVTFRCDPISEHNRLYWYRQTLGQGPEFLTYFQNEAQLEKSRLLSDRFSAERPKGSFSTLEIQRTEQGDSAMYLCASSFSLGLAGQETQYFGPGTRLLVL.

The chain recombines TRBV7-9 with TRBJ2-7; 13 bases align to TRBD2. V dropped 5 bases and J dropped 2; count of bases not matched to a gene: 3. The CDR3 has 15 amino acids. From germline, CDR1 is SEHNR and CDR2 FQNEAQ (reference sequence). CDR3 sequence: CASSRGTSGTYEQYF. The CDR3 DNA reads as TGTGCCAGCAGCCGCGGGACTAGCGGGACCTACGAGCAGTACTTC.

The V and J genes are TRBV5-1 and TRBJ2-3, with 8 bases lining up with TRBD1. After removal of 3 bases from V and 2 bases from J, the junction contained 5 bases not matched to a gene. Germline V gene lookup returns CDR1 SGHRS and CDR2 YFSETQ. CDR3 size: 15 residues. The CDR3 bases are TGCGCCAGCAGCTCGGGACAGGCGAACACAGATACGCAGTATTTT. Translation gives CASSSGQANTDTQYF.

The CDR3 DNA reads TGTGCCAGCAGTCACCGACCAGAGGACACTGAAGCTTTCTTT. It codes for CASSHRPEDTEAFF. This rearrangement joins TRBV28 to TRBJ1-1, with D unclear. Germline CDR1 is MDHEN and CDR2 is SYDVKM. V was trimmed by 5 bases and J by 3 bases, leaving 13 bases between them. The CDR3 is 14 residues long.

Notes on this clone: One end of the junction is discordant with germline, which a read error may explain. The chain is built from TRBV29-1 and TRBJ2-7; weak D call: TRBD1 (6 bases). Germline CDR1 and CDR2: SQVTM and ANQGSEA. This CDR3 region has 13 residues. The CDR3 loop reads CSVLQGASDEQYF. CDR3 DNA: TGCAGCGTTTTACAGGGTGCCTCCGACGAGCAGTACTTC.

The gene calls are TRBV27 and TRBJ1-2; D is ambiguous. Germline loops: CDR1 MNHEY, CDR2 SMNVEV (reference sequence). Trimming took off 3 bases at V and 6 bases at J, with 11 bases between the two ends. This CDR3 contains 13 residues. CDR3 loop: CASSFRGSDGYTF. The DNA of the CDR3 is TGTGCCAGCAGTTTCAGAGGATCTGATGGCTACACCTTC.

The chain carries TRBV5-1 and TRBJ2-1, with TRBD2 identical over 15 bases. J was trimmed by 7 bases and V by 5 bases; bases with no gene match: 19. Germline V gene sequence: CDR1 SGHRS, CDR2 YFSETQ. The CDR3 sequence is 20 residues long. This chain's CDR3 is CASRFVVPILGTSGRNEQFF. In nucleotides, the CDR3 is TGCGCCAGCAGGTTTGTTGTCCCGATTCTAGGGACTAGCGGGAGGAATGAGCAGTTCTTC.